The source of this T cell receptor (beta chain) is a study of tumor and adjacent non-tumor tissue in lung cancer. This sample's RNA came from whole unsorted tissue. Distant lung tissue was collected more than 3 cm away from the tumor edge. This CDR3 contains 12 residues. Germline V CDR1 and CDR2: SGHNT, YENEEA. A word on this clonotype: Relative to the germline gene, one junction end is altered; a read error may explain this.

Three rounds of nested PCR, following a modified ARM-PCR protocol, produced the TCRbeta library. Each CDR3 protein is one row after TCRdb ran MiXCR on the multiplex PCR reads. This sample has about 110,000 distinct CDR3 sequences, with 50% to 70% found just once. The sequencing sample was made of distant non-tumor lung tissue. The chain is built from TRBV11-3 and TRBJ2-5, with no clear D. The sequence derives from a man aged 55 to 69 with non-small cell lung cancer. The CDR3: CAGSSLQETQYF. The DNA for the CDR3 is TGTGCCGGCAGCTCGCTACAAGAGACCCAGTACTTT.